The rows below give T cell receptor beta chains drawn from one sample of a study of PD-1 blockade in classical Hodgkin lymphoma. The method was immunoSEQ multiplex PCR; TCRdb's version includes in-frame clones alone and lacks a portion of them. The sample carries about 27,000 clones, about 86% recorded once. The sequences come from CD8+ T cells from blood, collected at baseline. The receptor source for this set is a human donor with classical Hodgkin lymphoma. The CDR3 runs from the conserved cysteine through the conserved F or W. Fields, in order: V gene, D gene, clone size, J gene, CDR3 DNA, CDR3 protein. A D gene is named only where the DNA matches it firmly. A row's size may be missing; if present it is once, few, many or a size class.

TRBV25-1	.	.	TRBJ2-5	TGTGCCAGCAGTCGTACGGCAGGGCAAGAGACCCAGTACTTC	CASSRTAGQETQYF
TRBV7-9	.	.	TRBJ2-1	TGTGCCAGCAGCTTATCCTTAGGTCATGAGCAGTTCTTC	CASSLSLGHEQFF
TRBV7-9	.	.	TRBJ2-7	TGTGCCAGCAGCCCAAGCTCCTACGAGCAGTACTTC	CASSPSSYEQYF
TRBV4-3	TRBD2	.	TRBJ2-7	TGCGCCAGCAGCCAAGTCTGGGGACTAGCAACCAACGAGCAGTACTTC	CASSQVWGLATNEQYF
TRBV7-9	.	few	TRBJ1-5	TGTGCCAGCAGCTTAGATAATCAGCCCCAGCATTTT	CASSLDNQPQHF
TRBV9	.	.	TRBJ1-2	TGTGCCAGCAGCGTAAGGATGGGGGCTGGCTACACCTTC	CASSVRMGAGYTF
TRBV5-6	.	.	TRBJ2-1	TGTGCCAGCAGCTCAGGCGAAGGGCCGATTTACAATGAGCAGTTCTTC	CASSSGEGPIYNEQFF
TRBV7-8	TRBD1	.	TRBJ2-2	TGTGCCAGCAGCCCCCCGGGGACAGCAAACACCGGGGAGCTGTTTTTT	CASSPPGTANTGELFF
TRBV5-1	TRBD1	.	TRBJ1-4	TGCGCCAGCAGCGAGAAGGACAGGGCCAGCGAAAAACTGTTTTTT	CASSEKDRASEKLFF
TRBV6-8	.	.	TRBJ1-2	TGTGCAAGCAGTATAATTGGCTCTAGAAAGACCTATGGCTACACCTTC	CASSIIGSRKTYGYTF
TRBV7-9	TRBD1	.	TRBJ1-3	TGTGCCAGCAGCTTTCTGGGACAGGGGTCTGTTGGAAACACCATATATTTT	CASSFLGQGSVGNTIYF
TRBV4-1	TRBD1	.	TRBJ1-1	TGCGCCAGCAGCCAAGAGCGGCTTAGGAATCTGCGGACAGGGGATAGGTCTGAAGCTTTCTTT	CASSQERLRNLRTGDRSEAFF
TRBV28	.	.	TRBJ1-4	TGTGCCAGCAGGGCCCTCACGGGGGGGGTCGGGGAAAAACTGTTTTTT	CASRALTGGVGEKLFF
TRBV19	.	.	TRBJ2-1	TGTGCCAGTAGTATCTCCCAGCGGCTAAGCTCCTACAATGAGCAGTTCTTC	CASSISQRLSSYNEQFF
TRBV19	.	few	TRBJ1-3	TGTGCCAGTAAACCGCGACAGAGCTCTGGAAACACCATATATTTT	CASKPRQSSGNTIYF
TRBV7-9	TRBD1	few	TRBJ1-2	TGTGCCAGCAGCTACCGGGACAGGGACGGCTACACCTTC	CASSYRDRDGYTF
TRBV30	TRBD1	.	TRBJ2-7	TGTGCCTGGAGGGGCGGGAACAGGGGGCTCTACGAGCAGTACTTC	CAWRGGNRGLYEQYF
TRBV2	TRBD2	.	TRBJ2-7	TGTGCCACCGCGGGAGTGCACGAGCAGTACTTC	CATAGVHEQYF
TRBV23-1	.	.	TRBJ2-7	TGCGCCAGCAGTCAGGGGAGAAGATCCTACGAGCAGTACTTC	CASSQGRRSYEQYF
TRBV10-3	TRBD1	.	TRBJ1-2	TGTGCCATACGGACAGGGGATAACTATGGCTACACCTTC	CAIRTGDNYGYTF
TRBV9	.	.	TRBJ2-1	TGTGCCAGCAGCTCGCCTACAGGGCCCTACAATGAGCAGTTCTTC	CASSSPTGPYNEQFF
TRBV4-2	.	few	TRBJ1-5	TGTGCCAGCAGCCAAAGCGACACGCTAGGCAATCAGCCCCAGCATTTT	CASSQSDTLGNQPQHF
TRBV12-2	.	.	TRBJ2-2	TGTGCAAGTCGCTCCTTGACGGGGGCCCCCTACAGCGCGAACACCGGGGAGCTGTTTTTT	CASRSLTGAPYSANTGELFF
TRBV30	TRBD1	.	TRBJ2-7	TGTGCCTGGTTTGGGGACAGCTACGAGCAGTACTTC	CAWFGDSYEQYF
TRBV28	TRBD1	.	TRBJ2-2	TGTGCCAGCAGTCTTTATCCGGGACAGGGGCCGAACACCGGGGAGCTGTTTTTT	CASSLYPGQGPNTGELFF
TRBV6-1	TRBD1	.	TRBJ1-4	TGTGCCAGCAGTGAAGCGCTCTTCGTCGGGACAGGGACCCTTAATGAAAAACTGTTTTTT	CASSEALFVGTGTLNEKLFF
TRBV19	.	.	TRBJ1-1	TGTGCCACCGGGACCTCTGAAGCTTTCTTT	CATGTSEAFF
TRBV28	TRBD2	once	TRBJ2-1	TGTGCCAGCAGTTTCACGGGGACTAGCGGGAGCTCCTACAATGAGCAGTTCTTC	CASSFTGTSGSSYNEQFF
TRBV10-3	.	once	TRBJ2-7	TGTGCCATCAACATGATGGACACGTCTGGAGGAAGCTCCTACGAGCAGTACTTC	CAINMMDTSGGSSYEQYF